Described below is a single T cell receptor (beta chain) sequence and its context. Trimming at V came to 8 bases and at J to 4 bases, leaving 3 bases not matched to a gene. The CDR3 is 12 residues long. Germline V CDR1 and CDR2: MDHEN, SYDVKM. The authors ran the immunoSEQ assay, v3.0, at survey level. The method was immunoSEQ multiplex PCR; TCRdb's version includes in-frame clones alone and lacks a portion of them. The sample contains roughly 20,000 clones, roughly nine tenths of which appear only once. The sample originates from a study of long-term antiretroviral therapy in people with HIV. Treatment of all HIV participants took place in the United States.

This TCR was sampled from a young woman with HIV. The chain links TRBV28 to TRBJ1-1, with TRBD1 matching 8 bases. The sample here was unsorted PBMCs, taken about 4.6 years before starting antiretroviral therapy. CDR3 sequence (DNA): TGTGCCAGCGGACAGGGAAGCACTGAAGCTTTCTTT. This encodes CASGQGSTEAFF.